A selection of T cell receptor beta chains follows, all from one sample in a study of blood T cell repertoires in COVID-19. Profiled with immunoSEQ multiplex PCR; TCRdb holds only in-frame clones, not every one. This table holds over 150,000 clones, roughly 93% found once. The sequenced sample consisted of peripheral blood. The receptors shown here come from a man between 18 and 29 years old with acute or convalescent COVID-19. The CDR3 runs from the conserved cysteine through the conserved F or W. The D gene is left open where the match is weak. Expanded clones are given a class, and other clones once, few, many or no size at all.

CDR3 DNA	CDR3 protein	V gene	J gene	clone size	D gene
TGTGCCAGCAGCTTGGAACCCAGGGGATATTACACTGAAGCTTTCTTT	CASSLEPRGYYTEAFF	TRBV5-5	TRBJ1-1	NA	NA
TGTGCCAGCAGCGTAACCTGGGGGGAGGAGCAGTACTTC	CASSVTWGEEQYF	TRBV9	TRBJ2-7	once	NA
TGCGCCAGCAGCGTTCCACAGGGGTCGGACCTCAAAGCAGCTTTCTTT	CASSVPQGSDLKAAFF	TRBV5-1	TRBJ1-1	NA	TRBD1
TGTGCCACCACCCCCGGAGGGGTTGCCGGGGAGCTGTTTTTT	CATTPGGVAGELFF	TRBV24-1	TRBJ2-2	NA	NA
TGTGCCAGCAGCTCCGGGACAGGGGAAGGGTCACCCCTCCACTTT	CASSSGTGEGSPLHF	TRBV11-3	TRBJ1-6	NA	TRBD1
TGCGCCAGCAGCTTGGGGACAGGGGGAGGCTACACCTTC	CASSLGTGGGYTF	TRBV5-1	TRBJ1-2	NA	TRBD1
TGTGCCAGCAGCTTAGACAGGTTCTACGAGCAGTACTTC	CASSLDRFYEQYF	TRBV11-2	TRBJ2-7	NA	NA
TGCGCCAGCAGCTTGGTCGGGGGAAGCGGCGAAAAACTGTTTTTT	CASSLVGGSGEKLFF	TRBV5-1	TRBJ1-4	NA	NA
TGTGCCATCAGGGAGGGGCAGGGCACTGAAGCTTTCTTT	CAIREGQGTEAFF	TRBV10-3	TRBJ1-1	NA	NA
TGCAGCGTTGAAGATAAAACTGGTGGCTACACCTTC	CSVEDKTGGYTF	TRBV29-1	TRBJ1-2	NA	NA
TGTGCCAGTAGCTTTACGAGATCTCCTAATGAAAAACTGTTTTTT	CASSFTRSPNEKLFF	TRBV19	TRBJ1-4	NA	NA